This is a list of T cell receptor beta chains from one sample in a study of OX40 agonist ivuxolimab in advanced cancers. Libraries were prepared by immunoSEQ multiplex PCR; TCRdb keeps only in-frame clonotypes and omits some of them. Altogether about 19,000 clones are present, about four fifths being singletons, with the ten largest covering approximately 18%. The sample was CD4+ or CD8+ T cells sorted from blood, taken in a trial of the OX40 agonist ivuxolimab. The source of these receptors is an adult with an advanced solid tumor such as melanoma, head and neck, liver or kidney cancer. Both conserved end residues are part of each CDR3. Fields, in order: CDR3 protein, CDR3 DNA, V gene, clone size, D gene, J gene. The D gene is left open where the match is weak. Clone size, where shown, is once, few, many, or a class for clones that have expanded.

CDR3aa: CASSILQGENIQYF
CDR3nt: TGTGCCAGTAGTATTTTACAGGGGGAAAACATTCAGTACTTC
v_gene: TRBV19
abundance: .
d_gene: TRBD1
j_gene: TRBJ2-4

CDR3aa: CAWSGRTGLAKYNEQFF
CDR3nt: TGTGCCTGGAGTGGCCGAACCGGACTAGCGAAGTACAATGAGCAGTTCTTC
v_gene: TRBV30
abundance: once
d_gene: TRBD2
j_gene: TRBJ2-1

CDR3aa: CATSGNSGANVLTF
CDR3nt: TGTGCCACCAGCGGTAACTCTGGGGCCAACGTCCTGACTTTC
v_gene: TRBV15
abundance: .
d_gene: .
j_gene: TRBJ2-6

CDR3aa: CASSLEEFGNTGELFF
CDR3nt: TGTGCCAGCAGCTTAGAAGAATTCGGGAACACCGGGGAGCTGTTTTTT
v_gene: TRBV7-6
abundance: medium-sized
d_gene: .
j_gene: TRBJ2-2

CDR3aa: CASSESGGNEQFF
CDR3nt: TGTGCCAGCAGTGAATCTGGGGGCAATGAGCAGTTCTTC
v_gene: TRBV6-4
abundance: .
d_gene: .
j_gene: TRBJ2-1

CDR3aa: CASSIGGAGLAPLHF
CDR3nt: TGTGCCAGTAGTATAGGGGGCGCGGGGCTGGCACCCCTCCACTTT
v_gene: TRBV19
abundance: .
d_gene: .
j_gene: TRBJ1-6

CDR3aa: CASSQETATGGYGYTF
CDR3nt: TGTGCCAGCAGCCAAGAGACCGCTACAGGTGGCTATGGCTACACCTTC
v_gene: TRBV4-2
abundance: .
d_gene: .
j_gene: TRBJ1-2

CDR3aa: CASSLDRNNEQFF
CDR3nt: TGCGCCAGCAGCCTGGACAGAAACAATGAGCAGTTCTTC
v_gene: TRBV5-1
abundance: .
d_gene: .
j_gene: TRBJ2-1

CDR3aa: CASSERQGIYTDTQYF
CDR3nt: TGTGCCAGCAGCGAAAGACAGGGAATTTACACAGATACGCAGTATTTT
v_gene: TRBV13
abundance: .
d_gene: TRBD1
j_gene: TRBJ2-3

CDR3aa: CASSNRSSYEQYF
CDR3nt: TGTGCCAGTAGTAACAGGAGCTCCTACGAGCAGTACTTC
v_gene: TRBV19
abundance: .
d_gene: .
j_gene: TRBJ2-7

CDR3aa: CASSLSTPLSFYEQYF
CDR3nt: TGTGCCAGCAGTTTAAGCACTCCTCTATCCTTCTACGAGCAGTACTTC
v_gene: TRBV27
abundance: .
d_gene: .
j_gene: TRBJ2-7

CDR3aa: CASSFGPLYEQYF
CDR3nt: TGTGCCAGCAGTTTTGGGCCCTTATACGAGCAGTACTTC
v_gene: TRBV28
abundance: .
d_gene: .
j_gene: TRBJ2-7

CDR3aa: CASSLDPQGVYEQYF
CDR3nt: TGTGCCAGCAGCTTAGATCCGCAGGGGGTCTACGAGCAGTACTTC
v_gene: TRBV7-8
abundance: .
d_gene: TRBD1
j_gene: TRBJ2-7

CDR3aa: CASSPQLAYNEQFF
CDR3nt: TGTGCCAGCAGTCCACAGCTTGCCTACAATGAGCAGTTCTTC
v_gene: TRBV6-5
abundance: .
d_gene: .
j_gene: TRBJ2-1

CDR3aa: CASNGRPGVYGYTF
CDR3nt: TGTGCCAGCAACGGACGTCCGGGGGTCTATGGCTACACCTTC
v_gene: TRBV19
abundance: .
d_gene: .
j_gene: TRBJ1-2

CDR3aa: CASSQVPGEPHSYEQYF
CDR3nt: TGCGCCAGCAGCCAAGTCCCGGGCGAACCCCACTCCTACGAGCAGTACTTC
v_gene: TRBV4-1
abundance: once
d_gene: .
j_gene: TRBJ2-7

CDR3aa: CASSVPNAADGYTF
CDR3nt: TGTGCCAGCAGTGTCCCCAACGCTGCCGACGGCTACACCTTC
v_gene: TRBV6-1
abundance: few
d_gene: .
j_gene: TRBJ1-2

CDR3aa: CASSSPGQGVNEQFF
CDR3nt: TGTGCCAGCAGTTCTCCGGGACAAGGAGTGAATGAGCAGTTCTTC
v_gene: TRBV2
abundance: once
d_gene: .
j_gene: TRBJ2-1